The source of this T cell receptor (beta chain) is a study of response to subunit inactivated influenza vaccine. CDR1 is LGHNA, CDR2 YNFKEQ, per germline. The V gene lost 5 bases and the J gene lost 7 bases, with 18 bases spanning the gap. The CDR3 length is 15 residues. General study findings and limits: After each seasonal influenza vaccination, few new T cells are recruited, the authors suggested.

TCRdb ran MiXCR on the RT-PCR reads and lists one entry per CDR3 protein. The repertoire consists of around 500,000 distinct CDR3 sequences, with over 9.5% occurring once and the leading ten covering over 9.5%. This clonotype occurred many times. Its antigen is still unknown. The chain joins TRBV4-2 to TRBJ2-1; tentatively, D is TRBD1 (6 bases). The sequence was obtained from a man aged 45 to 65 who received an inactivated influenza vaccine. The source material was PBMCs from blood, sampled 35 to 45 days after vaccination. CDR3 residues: CASSSPDRNLNEQFF. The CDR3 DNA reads TGTGCCAGCAGCTCCCCGGACAGAAATTTGAATGAGCAGTTCTTC.